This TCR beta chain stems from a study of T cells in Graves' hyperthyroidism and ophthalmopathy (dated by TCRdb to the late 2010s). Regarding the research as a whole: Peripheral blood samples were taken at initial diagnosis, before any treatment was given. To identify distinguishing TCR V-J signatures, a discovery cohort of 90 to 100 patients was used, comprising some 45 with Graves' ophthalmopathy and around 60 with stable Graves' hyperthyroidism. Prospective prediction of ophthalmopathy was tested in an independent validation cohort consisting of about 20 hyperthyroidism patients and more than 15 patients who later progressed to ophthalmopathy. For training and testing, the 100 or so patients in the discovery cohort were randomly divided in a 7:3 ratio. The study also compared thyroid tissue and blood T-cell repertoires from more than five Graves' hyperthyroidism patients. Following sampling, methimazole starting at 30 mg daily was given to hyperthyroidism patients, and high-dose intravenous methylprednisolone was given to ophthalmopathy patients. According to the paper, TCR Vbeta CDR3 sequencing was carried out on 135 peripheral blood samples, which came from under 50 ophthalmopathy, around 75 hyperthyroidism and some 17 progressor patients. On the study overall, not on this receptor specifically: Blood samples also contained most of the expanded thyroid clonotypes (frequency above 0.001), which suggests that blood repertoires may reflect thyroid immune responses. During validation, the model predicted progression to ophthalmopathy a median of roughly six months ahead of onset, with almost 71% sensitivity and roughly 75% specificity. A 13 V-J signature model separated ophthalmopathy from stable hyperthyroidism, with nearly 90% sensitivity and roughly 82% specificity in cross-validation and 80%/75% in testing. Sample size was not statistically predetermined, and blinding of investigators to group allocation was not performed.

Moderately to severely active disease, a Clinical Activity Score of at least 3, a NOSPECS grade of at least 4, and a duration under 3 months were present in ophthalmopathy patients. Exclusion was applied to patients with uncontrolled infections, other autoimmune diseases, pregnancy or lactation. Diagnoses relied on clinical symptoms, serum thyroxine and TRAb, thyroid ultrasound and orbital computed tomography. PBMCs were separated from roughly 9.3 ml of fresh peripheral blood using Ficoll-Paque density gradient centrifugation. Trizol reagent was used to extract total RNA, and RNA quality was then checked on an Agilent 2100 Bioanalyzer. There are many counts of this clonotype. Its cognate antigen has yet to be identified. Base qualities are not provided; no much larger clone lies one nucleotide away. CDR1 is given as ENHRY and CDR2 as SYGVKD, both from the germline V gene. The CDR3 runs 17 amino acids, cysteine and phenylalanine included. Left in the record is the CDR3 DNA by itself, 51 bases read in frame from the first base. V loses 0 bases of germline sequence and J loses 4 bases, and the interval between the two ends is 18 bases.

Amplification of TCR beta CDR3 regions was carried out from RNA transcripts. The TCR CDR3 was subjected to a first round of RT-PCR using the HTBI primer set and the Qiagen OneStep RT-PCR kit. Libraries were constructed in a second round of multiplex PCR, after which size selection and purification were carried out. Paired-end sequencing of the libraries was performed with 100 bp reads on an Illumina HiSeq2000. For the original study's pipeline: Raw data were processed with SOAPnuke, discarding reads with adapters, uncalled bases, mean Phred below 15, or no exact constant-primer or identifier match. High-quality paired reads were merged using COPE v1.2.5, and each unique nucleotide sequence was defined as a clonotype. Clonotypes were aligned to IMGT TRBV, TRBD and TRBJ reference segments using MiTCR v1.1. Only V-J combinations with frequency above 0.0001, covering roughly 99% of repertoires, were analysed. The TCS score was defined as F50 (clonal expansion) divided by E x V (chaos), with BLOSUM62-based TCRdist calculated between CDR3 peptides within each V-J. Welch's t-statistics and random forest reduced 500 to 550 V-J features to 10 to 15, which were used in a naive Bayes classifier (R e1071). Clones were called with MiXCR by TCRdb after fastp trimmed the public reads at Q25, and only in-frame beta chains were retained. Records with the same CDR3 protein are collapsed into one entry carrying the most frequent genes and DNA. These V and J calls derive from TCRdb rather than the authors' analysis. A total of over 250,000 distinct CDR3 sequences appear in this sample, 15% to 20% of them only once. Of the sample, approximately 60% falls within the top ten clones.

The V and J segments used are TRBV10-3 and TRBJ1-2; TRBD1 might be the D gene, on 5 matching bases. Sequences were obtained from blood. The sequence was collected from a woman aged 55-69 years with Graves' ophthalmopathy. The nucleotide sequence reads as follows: TGTGCCATCAGTGAGTCCGGTGGGCAGGGTGGTAGCTATGGCTACACCTTC. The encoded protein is CAISESGGQGGSYGYTF.